The 30 T cell receptor beta chains given below trace back to one sample, sequenced in a study of CD8 T cells in ankylosing spondylitis. One entry per CDR3 protein, called by TCRdb with MiXCR from the 5' RACE reads. The repertoire holds about 140,000 distinct CDR3 sequences, 30% to 40% seen once, with 6% in the top ten. The source material was synovial fluid, either unsorted or a sorted T cell fraction (not recorded which). The source is a male donor with ankylosing spondylitis.

This chain connects TRBV5-1 to TRBJ1-4, with 7 nucleotides matching TRBD1. With V trimmed by 4 bases and J by 3 bases, 9 bases remained unmatched. The CDR3 covers 16 residues. Germline CDR1 is SGHRS and CDR2 is YFSETQ. CDR3 sequence reads: CASSRETGVPNEKLFF. The CDR3 nucleotides read TGCGCCAGCAGCAGAGAAACAGGGGTTCCTAATGAAAAACTGTTTTTT.

V and J are TRBV9 and TRBJ2-3; 13 bases fit TRBD2. The CDR3 runs 17 residues. V shed 0 bases, J shed 6 bases, and the junction held 7 bases outside the gene matches. Germline V CDR1 and CDR2: SGDLS, YYNGEE. CDR3 DNA sequence: TGTGCCAGCAGCGTAGGGAGACTAGCGGGGGGATCGGATACGCAGTATTTT. Its translation is CASSVGRLAGGSDTQYF.

The V gene is TRBV5-1, the J gene TRBJ1-2, with D perhaps TRBD1 (5 bases). CDR3 length equals 15 residues. Trimming removed 0 bases at V and 4 bases at J, with 13 bases between. Germline lookup yields CDR1 SGHRS and CDR2 YFSETQ. CDR3 nucleotide sequence: TGCGCCAGCAGCTTGGATGAGGGGATTGCCTATGGCTACACCTTC. Protein sequence: CASSLDEGIAYGYTF.

The chain recombines TRBV12-3 or TRBV12-4 with TRBJ1-2, with 7 bases fitting TRBD1. V lost 3 bases and J lost 0; bases outside the gene matches: 13. CDR3 length: 18 amino acids. CDR3 region: CASSLAGQMGPANYGYTF. CDR3 sequence (DNA): TGTGCCAGCAGTTTGGCGGGACAGATGGGGCCAGCTAACTATGGCTACACCTTC.

The V gene is TRBV5-1, the J gene TRBJ2-3; D remains unclear. Per the germline V gene, CDR1 is SGHRS and CDR2 is YFSETQ. The length of the CDR3 is 13 residues. With 0 bases removed from V and 6 bases from J, the gap between germline ends came to 8 bases. CDR3 DNA sequence: TGCGCCAGCAGCTTGGCGTCCCAGGATACGCAGTATTTT. Translated: CASSLASQDTQYF.

This clonotype was observed at least ten times. The CDR3 DNA reads TGTGCCAGCAGCCGTCGGACTAGCGGGAGGGCCTATGAGCAGTTCTTC. This gives the protein CASSRRTSGRAYEQFF. The chain uses TRBV13 and TRBJ2-1; 15 nucleotides line up with TRBD2. The ends lost 5 bases at V and 8 bases at J; junction bases unmatched: 7. The CDR3 consists of 16 residues. Germline-derived CDR1 and CDR2 are PRHDT and FYEKMQ (reference sequence).

In this sample, this clonotype turned up once. The chain uses TRBV6-2 or TRBV6-3 and TRBJ1-5; 7 bases fit TRBD1. Germline assignment: CDR1 MNHEY and CDR2 SVGEGT. The CDR3 loop spans 15 amino acids. Trimming removed 3 bases from V and 3 bases from J; junction bases left unmatched: 5. The CDR3 DNA sequence: TGTGCCAGCAGTTATAGGGACAGACACAATCAGCCCCAGCATTTT. It codes for CASSYRDRHNQPQHF.

This clonotype has at least ten counts. This rearrangement joins TRBV5-6 to TRBJ2-7, with a tentative D call TRBD2 (5 bases). This CDR3 is built from 14 residues. The germline V and J ends were trimmed by 4 bases and 5 bases, with 16 bases remaining between them. Germline-derived CDR1 and CDR2 are SGHDT and YYEEEE. The CDR3 spells CASSSGLARHEQYF. In DNA, the CDR3 is TGTGCCAGCAGCAGTGGACTGGCCCGGCACGAGCAGTACTTC.

The rearrangement links TRBV4-2 to TRBJ2-5; D gene ambiguous. Germline assignment: CDR1 LGHNA and CDR2 YNFKEQ. V was pared by 0 bases and J by 3 bases, with 5 bases between. The CDR3 loop spans 13 amino acids. In nucleotides, the CDR3 is TGTGCCAGCAGCCAAGAGGGAAAAGAGACCCAGTACTTC. This gives the protein CASSQEGKETQYF.

This clonotype was recorded at least ten times. The chain carries TRBV6-1 and TRBJ1-6; no clear D. The CDR3 contains 13 residues. Germline CDR1 and CDR2: MNHNS and SASEGT. V lost 5 bases to trimming and J lost 10 bases, with 12 bases between them. DNA of the CDR3: TGTGCCAGCAGTCCGAACGGGTGGTCACCCCTCCACTTT. Translated: CASSPNGWSPLHF.

This chain connects TRBV12-3 or TRBV12-4 to TRBJ1-1; D is uncertain. CDR3 length: 11 residues. With 7 bases removed from V and 1 base from J, the gap between germline ends came to 4 bases. The CDR3 loop reads CASTENTEAFF. In DNA, the CDR3 is TGTGCCAGCACCGAGAACACTGAAGCTTTCTTT.

The CDR3 DNA reads TGTGCCAGCAGCGCCAAGGGAAGCTCTGGAAACACCATATATTTT. This sequence encodes CASSAKGSSGNTIYF. V and J are TRBV12-3 or TRBV12-4 and TRBJ1-3, with D unresolved. V was cut by 6 bases and J by 0 bases, with 12 bases left in between. The length of the CDR3 is 15 residues.

This rearrangement joins TRBV5-1 to TRBJ2-7, with unresolved D. Germline values: CDR1 SGHRS, CDR2 YFSETQ. The CDR3 is 13 residues long. V was pared by 0 bases and J by 3 bases, with 7 bases between. CDR3 nucleotide sequence: TGCGCCAGCAGCTTGGAGGACCTCTACGAGCAGTACTTC. Protein: CASSLEDLYEQYF.

CDR3 residues: CASSWTANSPLHF. In DNA, the CDR3 is TGTGCCAGCAGTTGGACAGCAAATTCACCCCTCCACTTT. The chain carries TRBV6-5 and TRBJ1-6; a weak D match, TRBD1 (6 bases). CDR1 and CDR2 from the germline V gene are MNHEY and SVGAGI. V lost 4 bases, J lost 7 bases, and 8 bases lay in between. CDR3 length: 13 amino acids.

This clonotype was counted a few times. The V and J genes are TRBV27 and TRBJ2-7; no definite D call. The length of the CDR3 is 14 residues. Germline V gene data show CDR1 as MNHEY and CDR2 as SMNVEV (reference sequence). Trimming shortened V by 6 bases and J by 0 bases, and 12 bases separated the two germline ends. CDR3 in amino acids: CASRVMASSYEQYF. In DNA, the CDR3 is TGTGCCAGCAGGGTAATGGCGAGCTCCTACGAGCAGTACTTC.

This clonotype was detected a few times. The chain couples TRBV28 to TRBJ2-1, with TRBD2 matching over 8 bases. J gave up 4 bases and V 2 bases, and 4 bases lay outside the gene matches. The germline V gene has CDR1 MDHEN and CDR2 SYDVKM. This CDR3 spans 15 amino acids. CDR3 sequence reads: CASSLRTSLYNEQFF. In nucleotides, the CDR3 is TGTGCCAGCAGTTTACGGACTAGCTTGTACAATGAGCAGTTCTTC.

This clonotype showed up many times. V is TRBV4-1 and J is TRBJ2-1, with 8 bases identical to TRBD1. Per the germline V gene, CDR1 is MGHRA and CDR2 is YSYEKL. The V gene end was trimmed by 1 base and the J gene end by 8 bases; junction bases not matched to a gene: 4. The CDR3 is made up of 14 amino acids. CDR3 nucleotides: TGCGCCAGCAGCCAAGCGGACAGGGTGGATGAGCAGTTCTTC. Its translation: CASSQADRVDEQFF.

Many counts were recorded for this clonotype. The CDR3 spells CASSVFSENTEAFF. In nucleotides, the CDR3 is TGTGCCAGCAGCGTCTTTTCCGAGAACACTGAAGCTTTCTTT. This rearrangement joins TRBV7-2 to TRBJ1-1; D gene uncertain. From germline, CDR1 is SGHTA and CDR2 FQGNSA. V dropped 5 bases and J dropped 1 base, with 11 bases sitting between them. This CDR3 has 14 amino acids.

In this sample, this clonotype turned up a few times. This chain links TRBV7-7 with TRBJ2-5, with 7 bases fitting TRBD1. Germline values: CDR1 SSHAT, CDR2 FNYEAQ (reference sequence). The CDR3 is 13 residues long. The V gene end was trimmed by 2 bases and the J gene end by 4 bases; junction bases not matched to a gene: 1. CDR3 sequence (DNA): TGTGCCAGCAGCTTAAAGGGGGCAGAGACCCAGTACTTC. As protein: CASSLKGAETQYF.

This clonotype turned up a few times. The chain combines TRBV6-1 with TRBJ2-5; D possibly matches TRBD1 or TRBD2 (5 bases each). V was pared by 0 bases and J by 4 bases, with 12 bases between. CDR3 length: 15 residues. The germline CDR1 and CDR2 sequences are MNHNS and SASEGT. CDR3 DNA: TGTGCCAGCAGTGAAGCGCGGTGGGGGACAGAGACCCAGTACTTC. Translation gives CASSEARWGTETQYF.

This clonotype has only a few counts. V usage is TRBV24-1 and J usage is TRBJ2-1; no firm D call. The CDR3 contains 11 residues. V was trimmed by 6 bases and J by 4 bases, leaving 3 bases between them. Germline V CDR1 and CDR2: KGHDR, SFDVKD. Written as DNA, the CDR3 is TGTGCCACCAGTCGATACAATGAGCAGTTCTTC. It specifies CATSRYNEQFF.

V is TRBV20-1 and J is TRBJ2-1, with 11 bases that match TRBD2. Germline V gene data show CDR1 as DFQATT and CDR2 as SNEGSKA (reference sequence). This CDR3 has 15 residues. Trimming took 5 bases from V and 4 from J; bases not matched to a gene: 7. CDR3 DNA: TGCAGTGCTGGTTTAGCGGGGGGGAAATACAATGAGCAGTTCTTC. Translated: CSAGLAGGKYNEQFF.

The chain links TRBV11-2 to TRBJ2-1; 8 nucleotides align to TRBD1. The J segment lost 3 bases and the V segment lost 5 bases, leaving 3 bases of the junction unmatched. The germline CDR1 and CDR2 sequences are SGHAT and FQNNGV. The CDR3 has 14 amino acids. The CDR3 loop is CASSQGQGYNEQFF. In DNA form, the CDR3 reads TGTGCCAGCAGCCAAGGACAGGGCTACAATGAGCAGTTCTTC.

This clonotype has at least ten counts. The chain has TRBV12-3 or TRBV12-4 and TRBJ2-1; 10 bases match TRBD2. V lost 5 bases, J lost 4 bases, and 5 bases stayed unmatched. The CDR3 sequence is 15 residues long. CDR3 in amino acids: CASSRLAGDYNEQFF. The CDR3 region has the DNA TGTGCCAGCAGTCGCCTAGCGGGGGATTACAATGAGCAGTTCTTC.

In its sample, this clonotype was seen many times. J is TRBJ1-4 and V is TRBV10-3; no firm D call. The CDR3 extends over 13 amino acids. The germline gives CDR1 ENHRY, CDR2 SYGVKD. Deletions cut 0 bases from V and 4 bases from J, with 3 bases between. This CDR3 reads CAISESLNEKLFF. CDR3 DNA: TGTGCCATCAGTGAGTCGCTTAATGAAAAACTGTTTTTT.

This clonotype turned up a few times. The J gene is TRBJ1-4, the V gene TRBV25-1, with a weak D call TRBD1 (5 bases). Germline-derived CDR1 and CDR2 are MGHDK and SYGVNS. This CDR3 comprises 15 residues. Trimming removed 5 bases at V and 0 bases at J, with 10 bases between. The chain's CDR3 is CASSPSGTTNEKLFF. The DNA for the CDR3 is TGTGCCAGCAGTCCTTCAGGGACAACTAATGAAAAACTGTTTTTT.

V gene TRBV5-5 combines with J gene TRBJ2-7, with D uncertain. The CDR3 consists of 12 residues. Germline CDR1 reads SGHKS; CDR2 reads YYEKEE (reference sequence). The ends were cut back, 2 bases at V and 3 bases at J, with 6 bases in the middle. CDR3 amino acids: CASSLRIYEQYF. The CDR3 nucleotides are TGTGCCAGCAGCTTAAGGATCTACGAGCAGTACTTC.

The chain links TRBV5-5 to TRBJ2-5; TRBD2 matches 11 bases. CDR1 is SGHKS and CDR2 is YYEKEE in the germline V gene (reference sequence). With V trimmed by 4 bases and J by 5 bases, 10 bases remained unmatched. CDR3 length: 16 residues. CDR3 sequence reads: CASSARTSGWVETQYF. In DNA form, the CDR3 reads TGTGCCAGCAGCGCAAGGACTAGCGGGTGGGTGGAGACCCAGTACTTC.

The V and J genes are TRBV7-9 and TRBJ2-3; tentative D call: TRBD2 (6 bases). Trimming stripped 1 base from V and 5 bases from J, with 16 bases between. There are 16 residues in the CDR3. The germline gives CDR1 SEHNR, CDR2 FQNEAQ (reference sequence). CDR3 residues: CASSLGDGRAGDTQYF. CDR3 DNA sequence: TGTGCCAGCAGCTTAGGGGACGGGAGAGCTGGAGATACGCAGTATTTT. Variable domain in full (rest from reference TRBV7-9 and TRBJ2-3): DTGVSQNPRHKITKRGQNVTFRCDPISEHNRLYWYRQTLGQGPEFLTYFQNEAQLEKSRLLSDRFSAERPKGSFSTLEIQRTEQGDSAMYLCASSLGDGRAGDTQYFGPGTRLTVL.

The sample holds a few counts of this clonotype. The rearrangement uses TRBV5-1 and TRBJ2-5; 10 nucleotides match TRBD1. Germline loops: CDR1 SGHRS, CDR2 YFSETQ. V lost 3 bases, J lost 5 bases, and 7 bases stayed unmatched. This CDR3 spans 15 amino acids. CDR3 in amino acids: CASSSTGGPGETQYF. The CDR3 DNA reads as TGCGCCAGCAGCTCGACAGGGGGCCCAGGGGAGACCCAGTACTTC.